The 3 T cell receptor beta chains presented below share a single source sample, sequenced in a study of CD8 T cells in Susac syndrome. Reverse transcription of about 0.5 to 1 ug RNA was carried out with random hexamers. A single record per CDR3 protein comes from TCRdb applying MiXCR to the immunoSEQ multiplex PCR reads. Altogether about 300,000 distinct CDR3 sequences are present, approximately 89% being singletons, with the ten largest covering about 0.17%. Sequencing was performed on CD8+ T cells from PBMCs. The receptors originated from a human donor with multiple sclerosis.

The chain recombines TRBV20-1 with TRBJ1-2; 7 bases fit TRBD1. The CDR3 sequence is 19 residues long. CDR1 and CDR2 (germline): DFQATT, SNEGSKA (reference sequence). V lost 3 bases, J lost 2 bases, and 21 bases stayed unmatched. This chain's CDR3 is CSASEGWLGQRSSNYGYTF. CDR3 nucleotide sequence: TGCAGTGCTAGTGAGGGGTGGTTGGGACAGAGATCGTCGAACTATGGCTACACCTTC.

This clonotype was seen a handful of times. The J gene is TRBJ2-6, the V gene TRBV6-4; a weak D match, TRBD1 (6 bases). Trimming took 3 bases from V and 2 from J, leaving 11 bases between them. The CDR3 loop spans 16 amino acids. Germline-derived CDR1 and CDR2 are MRHNA and SNTAGT. Here the CDR3 reads CASSESDSTGANVLTF. CDR3 DNA: TGTGCCAGCAGTGAATCGGACAGTACTGGGGCCAACGTCCTGACTTTC.

In its sample, this clonotype was seen once. The chain links TRBV4-3 to TRBJ2-3; D gene unclear. Deletions cut 1 base from V and 4 bases from J, with 9 bases between. The CDR3 has 14 amino acids. Germline V gene data show CDR1 as LGHNA and CDR2 as YSLEER. For the CDR3, the DNA is TGCGCCAGCAGCCAAGTCGAAGGGTCAGATACGCAGTATTTT. As protein: CASSQVEGSDTQYF.